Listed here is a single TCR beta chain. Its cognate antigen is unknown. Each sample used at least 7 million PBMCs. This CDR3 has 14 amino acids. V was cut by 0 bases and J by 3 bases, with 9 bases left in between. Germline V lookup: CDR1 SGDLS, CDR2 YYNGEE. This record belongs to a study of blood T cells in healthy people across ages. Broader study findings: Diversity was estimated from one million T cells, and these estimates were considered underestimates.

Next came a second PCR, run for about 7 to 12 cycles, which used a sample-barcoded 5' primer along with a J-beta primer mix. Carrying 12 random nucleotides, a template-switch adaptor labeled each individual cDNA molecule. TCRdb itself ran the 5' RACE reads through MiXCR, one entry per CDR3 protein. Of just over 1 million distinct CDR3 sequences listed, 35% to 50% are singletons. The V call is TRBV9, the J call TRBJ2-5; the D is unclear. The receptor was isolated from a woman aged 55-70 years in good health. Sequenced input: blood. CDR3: CASSVGGKEETQYF. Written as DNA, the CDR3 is TGTGCCAGCAGCGTAGGGGGAAAAGAAGAGACCCAGTACTTC.